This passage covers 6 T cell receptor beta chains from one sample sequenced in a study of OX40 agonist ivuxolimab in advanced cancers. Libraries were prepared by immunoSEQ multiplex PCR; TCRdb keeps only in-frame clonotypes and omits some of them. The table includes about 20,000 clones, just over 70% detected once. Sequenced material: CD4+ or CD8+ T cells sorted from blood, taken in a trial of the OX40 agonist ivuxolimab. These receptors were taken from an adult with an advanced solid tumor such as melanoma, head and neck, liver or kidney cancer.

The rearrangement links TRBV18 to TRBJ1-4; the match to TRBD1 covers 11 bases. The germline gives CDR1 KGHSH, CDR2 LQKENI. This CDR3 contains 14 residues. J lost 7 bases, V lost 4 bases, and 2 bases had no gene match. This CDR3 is CASSQDRGLEKLFF. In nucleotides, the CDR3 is TGTGCCAGCTCACAGGACAGGGGGCTTGAAAAACTGTTTTTT.

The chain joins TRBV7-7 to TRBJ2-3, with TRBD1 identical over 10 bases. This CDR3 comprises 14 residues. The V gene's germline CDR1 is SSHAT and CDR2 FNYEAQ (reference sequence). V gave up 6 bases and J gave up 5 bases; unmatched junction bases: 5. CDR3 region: CASSPGQGLDTQYF. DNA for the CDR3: TGTGCCAGCAGTCCGGGACAGGGGTTAGATACGCAGTATTTT.

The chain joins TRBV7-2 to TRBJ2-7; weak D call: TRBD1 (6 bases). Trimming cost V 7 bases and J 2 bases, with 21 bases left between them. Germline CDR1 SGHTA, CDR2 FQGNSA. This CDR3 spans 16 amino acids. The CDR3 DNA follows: TGTGCCAGCACCTTCATAGGGGGAGTTCAACCCTACGAGCAGTACTTC. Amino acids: CASTFIGGVQPYEQYF.

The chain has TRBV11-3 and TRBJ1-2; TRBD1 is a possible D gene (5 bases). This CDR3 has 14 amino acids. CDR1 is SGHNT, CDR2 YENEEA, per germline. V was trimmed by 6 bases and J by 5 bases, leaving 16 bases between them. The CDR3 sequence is CASRVDQGSYGYTF. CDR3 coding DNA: TGTGCCAGCAGGGTCGATCAGGGATCGTATGGCTACACCTTC. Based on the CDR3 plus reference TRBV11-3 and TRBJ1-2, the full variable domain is EAGVVQSPRYKIIEKKQPVAFWCNPISGHNTLYWYLQNLGQGPELLIRYENEEAVDDSQLPKDRFSAERLKGVDSTLKIQPAELGDSAVYLCASRVDQGSYGYTFGSGTRLTVV.

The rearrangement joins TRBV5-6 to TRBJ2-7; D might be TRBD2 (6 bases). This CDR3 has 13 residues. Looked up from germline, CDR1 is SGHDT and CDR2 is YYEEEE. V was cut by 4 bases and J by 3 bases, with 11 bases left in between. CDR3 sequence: CASSDGTLYEQYF. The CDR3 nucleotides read TGTGCCAGCAGCGACGGGACTCTCTACGAGCAGTACTTC.

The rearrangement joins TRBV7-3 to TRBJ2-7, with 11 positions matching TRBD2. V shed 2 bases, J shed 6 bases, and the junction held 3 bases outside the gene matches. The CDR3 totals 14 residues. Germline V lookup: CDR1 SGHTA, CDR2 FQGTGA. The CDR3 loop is CASSLSGLAGEQYF. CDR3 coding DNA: TGTGCCAGCAGCTTATCCGGACTAGCGGGCGAGCAGTACTTC. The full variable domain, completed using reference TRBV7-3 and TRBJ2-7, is GAGVSQTPSNKVTEKGKYVELRCDPISGHTALYWYRQSLGQGPEFLIYFQGTGAADDSGLPNDRFFAVRPEGSVSTLKIQRTERGDSAVYLCASSLSGLAGEQYFGPGTRLTVT.